The 18 T cell receptor beta chains below come from one sample, sequenced in a study of T cells in Graves' hyperthyroidism and ophthalmopathy (dated by TCRdb to about 2019). Libraries were constructed by multiplex PCR. For sequencing, an Illumina HiSeq 2000 was employed. TCR beta CDR3 regions were amplified from RNA transcripts. The first round of RT-PCR for the TCR CDR3 was performed with the HTBI primer set and the Qiagen OneStep RT-PCR kit. TCRdb reanalyzed the raw reads on its own, using fastp at Q25 for trimming and MiXCR for clone calling, and kept in-frame beta chains. Identical CDR3 proteins give one entry, which carries the most common genes and DNA. The sample data list 250,000 to 300,000 distinct CDR3 sequences, and nearly 15% of these were observed just once. 30% of the sample is taken by the ten largest. Sequenced sample: blood. These receptors came from a woman aged 50 to 60 with Graves' hyperthyroidism that later progressed to Graves' ophthalmopathy.

This clonotype has a count of ten or more. The V gene is TRBV3-1, the J gene TRBJ2-7; unclear D gene. CDR3 size: 15 residues. Germline V gene data show CDR1 as LGHDT and CDR2 as YNNKEL (reference sequence). V lost 4 bases, J lost 0 bases, and 13 bases lay in between. CDR3 coding DNA: TGTGCCAGCAGCCCCTATTTCGCCCTCTCCTACGAGCAGTACTTC. The encoded protein is CASSPYFALSYEQYF.

There are many counts of this clonotype. The chain carries TRBV20-1 and TRBJ2-7; D is possibly TRBD2 (5 bases). V gave up 3 bases and J gave up 0 bases, with 9 bases separating them. CDR1 and CDR2 from the germline V gene are DFQATT and SNEGSKA (reference sequence). The CDR3 covers 13 residues. The CDR3 spells CSASRTVSYEQYF. The CDR3 nucleotides read TGCAGTGCTAGCCGGACTGTCTCCTACGAGCAGTACTTC.

The table lists this clonotype with many counts. J is TRBJ1-2 and V is TRBV7-9; TRBD1 agrees at 8 bases. The CDR3 extends over 16 amino acids. Germline trimming cut 1 base from V and 2 bases from J; bases unmatched to any gene: 6. The V gene's germline CDR1 is SEHNR and CDR2 FQNEAQ (reference sequence). As DNA, the CDR3 is TGTGCCAGCAGCTTAGGCGGGGGACAGGCGAACTATGGCTACACCTTC. Residues: CASSLGGGQANYGYTF.

This clonotype occurred many times. J is TRBJ2-7 and V is TRBV12-3 or TRBV12-4; 8 bases line up with TRBD1. V shed 6 bases and J 7 bases; nucleotides not matched to a gene: 2. The CDR3 sequence is 11 residues long. Here the CDR3 reads CASRYRGEQYF. CDR3 bases: TGTGCCAGCAGGTACAGGGGGGAGCAGTACTTC.

This clonotype was counted ten times or more. The chain recombines TRBV5-8 with TRBJ2-1, with D perhaps TRBD2 (5 bases). Germline V gene sequence: CDR1 SGHTS, CDR2 YDEGEE. V was pared by 0 bases and J by 3 bases, with 7 bases between. There are 14 residues in the CDR3. This CDR3 is CASSLEGVYNEQFF. CDR3 nucleotide sequence: TGTGCCAGCAGCTTGGAGGGAGTCTACAATGAGCAGTTCTTC.

This clonotype was recorded at least ten times. V and J are TRBV9 and TRBJ2-7; TRBD1 aligns across 7 bases. The CDR3 has 14 residues. Germline V gene sequence: CDR1 SGDLS, CDR2 YYNGEE. The V segment lost 4 bases and the J segment 6 bases; nucleotides outside the gene matches: 10. CDR3 in DNA: TGTGCCAGCAGCCCCGGGACAGAGATGATCGAGCAGTACTTC. Residues: CASSPGTEMIEQYF.

This clonotype appeared many times. The chain uses TRBV6-2 or TRBV6-3 and TRBJ1-1; 7 bases agree with TRBD1. CDR3 length equals 14 residues. Looked up from germline, CDR1 is MNHEY and CDR2 is SVGEGT. V was pared by 5 bases and J by 5 bases, with 8 bases of the junction left unmatched. The CDR3 sequence is CASSATGRGTEAFF. CDR3 coding DNA: TGTGCCAGCAGTGCGACAGGGAGAGGGACTGAAGCTTTCTTT.

This clonotype has ten or more counts. V gene TRBV5-5 combines with J gene TRBJ2-1; TRBD1 might be the D (6 bases). Germline CDR1 reads SGHKS; CDR2 reads YYEKEE (reference sequence). The CDR3 contains 17 residues. Trimming left V 6 bases short and J 7 bases short, with 26 bases between. The CDR3 sequence: CASIPQGSGYRGNEQFF. DNA for the CDR3: TGTGCCAGCATCCCCCAGGGTTCCGGGTATAGGGGGAATGAGCAGTTCTTC.

This clonotype was counted ten times or more. The V gene is TRBV24-1, the J gene TRBJ1-1, with 7 bases lining up with TRBD1. The V gene's germline CDR1 is KGHDR and CDR2 SFDVKD. J gave up 3 bases and V 2 bases, and 5 bases lay outside the gene matches. This CDR3 is built from 15 residues. For the CDR3, the DNA is TGTGCCACCAGTGATTCGCGGACAGGAGACACTGAAGCTTTCTTT. Amino acid sequence: CATSDSRTGDTEAFF.

This chain links TRBV28 with TRBJ2-5, with no clear D. Germline V gene lookup returns CDR1 MDHEN and CDR2 SYDVKM. The CDR3 runs to 13 residues. Deletions cut 6 bases from V and 4 bases from J, with 12 bases between. The DNA of the CDR3 is TGTGCCAGCAGCTTAGTAATGGGAGAGACCCAGTACTTC. It yields the protein CASSLVMGETQYF.

There are a few counts of this clonotype. Just one base apart from a much larger clone, this may be a read error. The chain joins TRBV28 to TRBJ2-5; TRBD1 matches 7 bases. V shed 4 bases, J shed 5 bases, and the junction held 7 bases outside the gene matches. CDR3 size: 14 residues. Looked up from germline, CDR1 is MDHEN and CDR2 is SYDVKM. The CDR3 is CASSSYRGGETQYF. CDR3 sequence (DNA): TGTGCCAGCAGTTCGTACAGGGGTGGGGAGACCCAGTACTTC.

This clonotype was seen a handful of times. The chain combines TRBV18 with TRBJ2-6; 9 nucleotides align to TRBD1. V lost 0 bases to trimming and J lost 3 bases; unmatched junction nucleotides: 6. The germline V gene has CDR1 KGHSH and CDR2 LQKENI. The CDR3 sequence is 18 residues long. The CDR3 region is CASSPPTRQGDGANVLTF. The CDR3 DNA reads TGTGCCAGCTCACCACCTACTAGACAGGGGGATGGGGCCAACGTCCTGACTTTC.

The sample holds many counts of this clonotype. The gene calls are TRBV2 and TRBJ2-1; 11 bases map to TRBD2. The J segment lost 1 base and the V segment lost 4 bases, leaving 3 bases of the junction unmatched. The CDR3 sequence is 16 residues long. Germline V gene sequence: CDR1 SNHLY, CDR2 FYNNEI. In nucleotides, the CDR3 is TGTGCCAGCAGTGTAGCGGGAGGGCCTTCCTACAATGAGCAGTTCTTC. Protein product: CASSVAGGPSYNEQFF.

In its sample, this clonotype was seen many times. The chain links TRBV7-9 to TRBJ2-2; D might be TRBD1 (5 bases). The CDR3 totals 13 residues. Germline V gene sequence: CDR1 SEHNR, CDR2 FQNEAQ (reference sequence). The V end lost 7 bases, the J end lost 13 bases, and 19 bases lay between the germline ends. The CDR3 coding sequence is TGTGCCAGCAACCCCCCCTCGCAGGGAAGGCTGTTTTTT. It translates to CASNPPSQGRLFF.

This chain joins TRBV15 and TRBJ2-1; 7 positions agree with TRBD2. The CDR3 runs 13 residues. J lost 10 bases, V lost 5 bases, and 8 bases had no gene match. CDR1 and CDR2 from the germline V gene are LNHNV and YYDKDF (reference sequence). The chain's CDR3 is CATSSRGGGEQFF. DNA of the CDR3: TGTGCCACCAGCTCCCGGGGCGGGGGAGAGCAGTTCTTC.

The chain carries TRBV29-1 and TRBJ1-1; D gene unclear. Per the germline V gene, CDR1 is SQVTM and CDR2 is ANQGSEA. The CDR3 spans 10 residues. V shed 6 bases and J shed 5 bases, with 7 bases lying between them. The CDR3 bases are TGCAGCGTCCGTGGGACTGAAGCTTTCTTT. This gives the protein CSVRGTEAFF. Drawing the rest from reference TRBV29-1 and TRBJ1-1, the complete variable domain is SAVISQKPSRDICQRGTSLTIQCQVDSQVTMMFWYRQQPGQSLTLIATANQGSEATYESGFVIDKFPISRPNLTFSTLTVSNMSPEDSSIYLCSVRGTEAFFGQGTRLTVV.

Regarding this clonotype: A read error may be the cause here, since a much bigger clone is one base away. The V gene is TRBV2, the J gene TRBJ1-5; D is unclear. In germline, CDR1 is SNHLY, CDR2 FYNNEI. The CDR3 has 13 amino acids. The CDR3 bases are TGTGCCAGCAGTGTTCGAATGAATCAGCTCCAGCATTTT. Amino acid sequence: CASSVRMNQLQHF.

This clonotype appeared many times. The chain employs TRBV20-1 and TRBJ2-1; TRBD2 matches at 14 bases. The CDR3 extends over 14 amino acids. The V gene's germline CDR1 is DFQATT and CDR2 SNEGSKA (reference sequence). V gave up 4 bases and J gave up 8 bases; unmatched junction bases: 4. CDR3 DNA sequence: TGCAGTGCTATCCCGGGACTAGCGGGAGATGAGCAGTTCTTC. This translates into CSAIPGLAGDEQFF.